In this sample, the clone carrying this T cell receptor beta chain turned up a few times. The data originate from a study of T-cell memory formation after mild COVID-19. Each CDR3 protein gets one entry after TCRdb re-called the 5' RACE reads with MiXCR. The repertoire includes tens of thousands of distinct CDR3 sequences, 9.3% of them detected once, and 10% to 15% sits in the top ten. CDR1 is MGHRA and CDR2 is YSYEKL in the germline V gene. There are 13 residues in the CDR3. Trimming shortened V by 2 bases and J by 8 bases, and 12 bases separated the two germline ends. Sequencing was done on a sample of PBMCs or a T cell subset sorted from them (not recorded which). The origin of this receptor is an adult woman who had mild COVID-19 (a few samples of this study predate the infection). Cell type and time point are not known. This chain uses TRBV4-1 with TRBJ1-2; D is unresolved. The CDR3 here is CASSQSQGGGYTF. In DNA, the CDR3 is TGCGCCAGCAGCCAATCACAAGGAGGGGGCTACACCTTC.